These 10 T cell receptor beta chains share one sample of origin, sequenced in a study of blood T cells in healthy people across ages (dated by TCRdb to 2013 to 2016). The receptor library was made with 5' RACE. The sequencing machine was an Illumina HiSeq 2500. A second 7 to 11 cycle PCR used a sample-barcoded 5' primer and a J-beta primer mix. TCRdb cleaned the public reads at Q25 with fastp, built clones with MiXCR and kept in-frame beta chains. Rows with a matching CDR3 protein are joined into one entry that keeps the most common DNA and genes. Within this sample are approximately 580,000 distinct CDR3 sequences, with under 30% of them counted one time only. The top ten hold roughly 9.4% of the sample. The same data also contributed to another study, on T cells of mothers and their children.

Material for sequencing was blood. The receptors were gathered from a boy younger than 18 in good health.

Points on this clonotype: This may stem from a read error, because a much larger clone lies one nucleotide away. The V gene is TRBV24-1, the J gene TRBJ2-1; 10 bases are a match to TRBD2. This CDR3 region has 18 residues. V was pared by 2 bases and J by 2 bases, with 8 bases of the junction left unmatched. Germline V gene lookup returns CDR1 KGHDR and CDR2 SFDVKD. The CDR3 region is CATSDSRASGSTYNEQFF. DNA for the CDR3: TGTGCCACCAGTGATTCGAGGGCTAGCGGGAGCACCTACAATGAGCAGTTCTTC.

V usage is TRBV19 and J usage is TRBJ1-2, with 7 bases matching TRBD1. Germline V gene data show CDR1 as LNHDA and CDR2 as SQIVND (reference sequence). The CDR3 runs to 12 residues. V was clipped by 9 bases and J by 6 bases; unmatched bases: 7. Written as DNA, the CDR3 is TGTGCCAGCGGACAGGTTATTAATGGCTACACCTTC. It yields the protein CASGQVINGYTF.

V and J are TRBV10-3 and TRBJ1-2; no reliable D call. This CDR3 spans 18 amino acids. The ends were cut back, 0 bases at V and 3 bases at J, with 20 bases in the middle. Germline V lookup: CDR1 ENHRY, CDR2 SYGVKD. The DNA of the CDR3 is TGTGCCATCAGTGAGTCGACCGGGAGGAGGACTGGTTACTATGGCTACACCTTC. Protein product: CAISESTGRRTGYYGYTF.

This clonotype was counted only a few times. The rearrangement links TRBV29-1 to TRBJ2-3; 14 bases are shared with TRBD2. In germline, CDR1 is SQVTM, CDR2 ANQGSEA. Trimming took 4 bases from V and 3 from J; bases not matched to a gene: 3. This CDR3 comprises 15 residues. The CDR3, as DNA: TGCAGCGTTGCAGGGACTAGCGGGAGAACAGATACGCAGTATTTT. Amino acid sequence: CSVAGTSGRTDTQYF.

There are a few counts of this clonotype. V usage is TRBV20-1 and J usage is TRBJ1-1, with 7 bases matching TRBD1. CDR3 length equals 14 residues. Germline-derived CDR1 and CDR2 are DFQATT and SNEGSKA (reference sequence). The ends lost 6 bases at V and 5 bases at J; junction bases unmatched: 12. The CDR3 DNA reads TGCAGTGCCAGGACTCAGGGGGTTAGGACTGAAGCTTTCTTT. Amino acids: CSARTQGVRTEAFF.

V is TRBV9 and J is TRBJ1-3, with D possibly matching TRBD1 (6 bases). Trimming shortened V by 4 bases and J by 2 bases, and 13 bases separated the two germline ends. The germline gives CDR1 SGDLS, CDR2 YYNGEE. The CDR3 is 15 residues long. The CDR3 nucleotides are TGTGCCAGCAGCCCGCGGACAGCCGCTGGAAACACCATATATTTT. It translates to CASSPRTAAGNTIYF.

This clonotype was picked up a small number of times. The chain carries TRBV29-1 and TRBJ1-2; no firm D call. Germline loops: CDR1 SQVTM, CDR2 ANQGSEA. The CDR3 loop spans 14 amino acids. V was trimmed by 2 bases and J by 1 base, leaving 11 bases between them. CDR3 protein: CSVELNSINYGYTF. The CDR3, as DNA: TGCAGCGTTGAACTGAACAGTATTAACTATGGCTACACCTTC.

This chain connects TRBV7-2 to TRBJ1-1; D is undetermined. The CDR3 runs 14 residues. CDR1 and CDR2 from the germline V gene are SGHTA and FQGNSA. Deletions cut 1 base from V and 3 bases from J, with 9 bases between. CDR3 DNA sequence: TGTGCCAGCAGCTTAGGGGCGCGAGACACTGAAGCTTTCTTT. It yields the protein CASSLGARDTEAFF. The full variable domain, with the rest looked up from reference TRBV7-2 and TRBJ1-1, is GAGVSQSPSNKVTEKGKDVELRCDPISGHTALYWYRQSLGQGLEFLIYFQGNSAPDKSGLPSDRFSAERTGGSVSTLTIQRTQQEDSAVYLCASSLGARDTEAFFGQGTRLTVV.

In DNA form, the CDR3 reads TGTGCCAGCAGCTTAGGAGATGATGAAAAACTGTTTTTT. It translates to CASSLGDDEKLFF. The chain has TRBV11-2 and TRBJ1-4, with no clear D. Trimming stripped 1 base from V and 6 bases from J, with 6 bases between. CDR3 length equals 13 residues. Germline V gives CDR1 SGHAT, CDR2 FQNNGV.

As concerns this clonotype: At one boundary the junction diverges from the germline segment, which might be a read error. The chain couples TRBV6-5 to TRBJ2-7, with D uncertain. Per germline, CDR1 MNHEY and CDR2 SVGAGI. The length of the CDR3 is 14 residues. CDR3 region: CASSHSGYLFEQYF. The CDR3 DNA sequence: TGTGCCAGCAGTCACTCCGGCTATCTTTTCGAGCAGTACTTC.